This TCR beta chain was captured by sequencing in a study of STAT5B mutations in CD4+ large granular lymphocyte leukemia. The study's findings and limits: TRBV06-family usage was enriched in top patient clones (8/27) versus controls (2/35).

A note on this clone: Its antigen is not known.

Under the authors' procedure: A productive frequency of 2.59 x 10-5 was the lowest detectable. Sequencing was performed with immunoSEQ multiplex PCR; in TCRdb, only in-frame clones are kept and a portion is missing. V and J calls and clone size are given by that table; D and trimming were obtained from the DNA. This sample has 31,000 or so clones, with 65% to 85% found just once. The V gene's germline CDR1 is MNHEY and CDR2 SMNVEV (reference sequence). V lost 2 bases and J lost 5; bases outside the gene matches: 7. The CDR3 covers 16 residues. Healthy controls were blood donor buffy coats. V gene TRBV27 combines with J gene TRBJ2-1, with 9 bases that match TRBD2. The sequence came from a human donor in good health. Sequencing was done on a sample of CD4+ T cells from blood buffy coats. CDR3 sequence reads: CASSLLASGTHNEQFF. The CDR3 nucleotides are TGTGCCAGCAGTTTACTCGCTAGCGGGACTCACAATGAGCAGTTCTTC.